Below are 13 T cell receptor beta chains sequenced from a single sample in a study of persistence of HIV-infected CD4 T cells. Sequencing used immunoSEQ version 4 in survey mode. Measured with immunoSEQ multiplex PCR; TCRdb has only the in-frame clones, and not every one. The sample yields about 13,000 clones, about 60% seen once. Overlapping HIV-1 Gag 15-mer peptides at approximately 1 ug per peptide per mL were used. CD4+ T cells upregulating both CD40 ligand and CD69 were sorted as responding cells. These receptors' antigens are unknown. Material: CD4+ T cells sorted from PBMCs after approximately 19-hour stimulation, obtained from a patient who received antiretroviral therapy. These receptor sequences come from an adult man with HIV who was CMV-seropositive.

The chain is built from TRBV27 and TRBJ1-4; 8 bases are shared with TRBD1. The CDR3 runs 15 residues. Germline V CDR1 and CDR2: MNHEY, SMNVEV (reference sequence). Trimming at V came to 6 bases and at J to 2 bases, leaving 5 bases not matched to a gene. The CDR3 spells CASSRTGGTNEKLFF. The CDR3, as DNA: TGTGCCAGCAGCAGAACAGGGGGGACTAATGAAAAACTGTTTTTT.

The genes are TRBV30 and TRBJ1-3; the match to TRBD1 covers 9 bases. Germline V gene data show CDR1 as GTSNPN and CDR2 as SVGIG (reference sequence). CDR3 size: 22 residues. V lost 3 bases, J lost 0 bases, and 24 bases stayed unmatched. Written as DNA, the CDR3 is TGTGCCTGGAGCAAATCAAGTCCCGGGACAGGGCTTCATATGATCTCTGGAAACACCATATATTTT. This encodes CAWSKSSPGTGLHMISGNTIYF.

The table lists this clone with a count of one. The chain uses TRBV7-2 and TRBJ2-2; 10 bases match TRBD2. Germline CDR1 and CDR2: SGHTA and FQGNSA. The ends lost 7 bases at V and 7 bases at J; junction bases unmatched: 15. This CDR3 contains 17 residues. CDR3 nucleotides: TGTGCCAGCACCTCCGGGACTAGCGCGGGGGTGGGCGGGGAGCTGTTTTTT. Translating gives CASTSGTSAGVGGELFF.

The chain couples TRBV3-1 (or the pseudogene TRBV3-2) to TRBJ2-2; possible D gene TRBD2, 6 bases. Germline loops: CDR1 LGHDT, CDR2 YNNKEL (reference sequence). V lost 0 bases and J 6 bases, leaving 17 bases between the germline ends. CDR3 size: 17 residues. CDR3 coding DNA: TGTGCCAGCAGCCAAGATCGCGGCCGGGAGTGGGCCGGGGAGCTGTTTTTT. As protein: CASSQDRGREWAGELFF.

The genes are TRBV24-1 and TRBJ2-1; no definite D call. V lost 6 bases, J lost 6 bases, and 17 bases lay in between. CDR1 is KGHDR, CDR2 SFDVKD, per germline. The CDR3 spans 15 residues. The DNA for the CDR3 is TGTGCCACCAGTAAGAATAACGTGTTGAGCAATGAGCAGTTCTTC. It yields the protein CATSKNNVLSNEQFF.

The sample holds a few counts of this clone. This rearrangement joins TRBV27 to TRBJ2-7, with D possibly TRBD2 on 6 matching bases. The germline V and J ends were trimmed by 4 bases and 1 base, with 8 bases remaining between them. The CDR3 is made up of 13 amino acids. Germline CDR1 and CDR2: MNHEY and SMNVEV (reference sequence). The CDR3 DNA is TGTGCCAGCAGTTCGGGAGATTCCTACGAGCAGTACTTC. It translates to CASSSGDSYEQYF.

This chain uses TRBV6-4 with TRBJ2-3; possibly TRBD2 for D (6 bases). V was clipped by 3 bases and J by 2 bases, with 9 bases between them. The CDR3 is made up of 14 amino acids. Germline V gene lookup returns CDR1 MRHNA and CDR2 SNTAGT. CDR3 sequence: CASSEGLITDTQYF. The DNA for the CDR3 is TGTGCCAGCAGTGAGGGACTTATCACAGATACGCAGTATTTT.

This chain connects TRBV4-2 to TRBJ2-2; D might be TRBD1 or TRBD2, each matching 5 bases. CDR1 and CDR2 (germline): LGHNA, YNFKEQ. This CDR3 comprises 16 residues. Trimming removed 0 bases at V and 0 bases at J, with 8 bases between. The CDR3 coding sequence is TGTGCCAGCAGCCAAGACGGGACCTCGAACACCGGGGAGCTGTTTTTT. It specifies CASSQDGTSNTGELFF.

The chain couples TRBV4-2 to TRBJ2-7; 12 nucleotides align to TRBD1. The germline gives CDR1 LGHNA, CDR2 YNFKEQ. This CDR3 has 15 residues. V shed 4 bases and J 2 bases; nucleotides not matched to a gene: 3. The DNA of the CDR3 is TGTGCCAGCAGCCGTGGGACAGGGGGCACCTACGAGCAGTACTTC. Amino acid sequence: CASSRGTGGTYEQYF.

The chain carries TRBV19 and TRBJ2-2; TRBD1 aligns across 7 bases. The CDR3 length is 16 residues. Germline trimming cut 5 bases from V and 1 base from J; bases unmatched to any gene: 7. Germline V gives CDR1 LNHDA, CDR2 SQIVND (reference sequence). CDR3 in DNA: TGTGCCAGTAGTTCTGCCGGGACAGTGAACACCGGGGAGCTGTTTTTT. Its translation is CASSSAGTVNTGELFF.

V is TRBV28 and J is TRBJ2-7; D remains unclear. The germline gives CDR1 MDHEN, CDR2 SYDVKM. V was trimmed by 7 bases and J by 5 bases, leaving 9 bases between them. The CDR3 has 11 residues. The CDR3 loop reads CASKRENEQYF. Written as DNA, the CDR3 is TGTGCCAGCAAACGAGAGAACGAGCAGTACTTC.

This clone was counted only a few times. DNA of the CDR3: TGTGCCAGCAAACTAGGGGGAGCGAACTCCTACGAGCAGTACTTC. This gives the protein CASKLGGANSYEQYF. The chain employs TRBV7-8 and TRBJ2-7, with D possibly matching TRBD1 (6 bases). Germline loops: CDR1 SGHVS, CDR2 FQNEAQ. V was trimmed by 7 bases and J by 0 bases, leaving 16 bases between them. This CDR3 spans 15 amino acids.

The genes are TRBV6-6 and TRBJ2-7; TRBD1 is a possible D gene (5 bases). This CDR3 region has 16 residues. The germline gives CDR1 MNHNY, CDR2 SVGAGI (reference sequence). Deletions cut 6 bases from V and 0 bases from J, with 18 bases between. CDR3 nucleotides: TGTGCCAGCAGGAGACAGATTTATCCCTACTCCTACGAGCAGTACTTC. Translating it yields CASRRQIYPYSYEQYF.